This T cell receptor beta chain was found in a study of shared clonotypes between healthy human individuals. A note on this clone: The sample contains more than one DNA sequence encoding this CDR3.

Clones were sequenced by immunoSEQ multiplex PCR, and TCRdb holds only the in-frame ones, with some missing. The profile shows approximately 940,000 clones, less than 85% of them singletons. From germline, CDR1 is SGHKS and CDR2 YYEKEE (reference sequence). V was pared by 0 bases and J by 1 base, with 4 bases between. The CDR3 is 13 residues long. Sequencing was performed on memory CD4+ T cells sorted from blood. Documented subset: CD45RA-negative fraction. This sequence joins TRBV5-5 and TRBJ1-1; no definite D call. The sequence came from a man aged 18 to 30 in good health. The CDR3 spells CASSLEANTEAFF. The CDR3, as DNA: TGTGCCAGCAGCTTGGAGGCGAACACTGAAGCTTTCTTT.